The 13 T cell receptor beta chains in this list originate from one sample, sequenced in a study of T cell responses to AZD1222 COVID-19 vaccine. Sequencing used immunoSEQ multiplex PCR; TCRdb keeps in-frame clones, though not all of them. The table shows 100,000 to 150,000 clones, with roughly 90% occurring only once. The sample in question was peripheral blood, obtained on day 0 of AZD1222 vaccination. Source of these receptors: an adult in good health.

This sequence joins TRBV7-2 and TRBJ2-5; D is unclear. V lost 2 bases, J lost 2 bases, and 24 bases lay in between. Germline values: CDR1 SGHTA, CDR2 FQGNSA. This CDR3 region has 19 residues. This chain's CDR3 is CASSLSAVPPKSKQETQYF. The DNA for the CDR3 is TGTGCCAGCAGCTTAAGCGCTGTCCCCCCAAAGTCTAAACAAGAGACCCAGTACTTC.

In this sample, this clone turned up once. The rearrangement uses TRBV7-2 and TRBJ1-4; no firm D call. This CDR3 region has 13 residues. V was clipped by 2 bases and J by 7 bases, with 8 bases between them. Germline loops: CDR1 SGHTA, CDR2 FQGNSA. The CDR3 reads CASSLISPEKLFF. CDR3 nucleotide sequence: TGTGCCAGCAGCTTAATTAGCCCTGAAAAACTGTTTTTT.

This rearrangement joins TRBV19 to TRBJ1-3; 7 nucleotides align to TRBD1. The V gene's germline CDR1 is LNHDA and CDR2 SQIVND (reference sequence). The CDR3 is made up of 14 amino acids. V gave up 8 bases and J gave up 0 bases; unmatched junction bases: 4. As DNA, the CDR3 is TGTGCCAGTTGGGACAGATCCTCTGGAAACACCATATATTTT. It is translated as CASWDRSSGNTIYF.

The rearrangement uses TRBV24-1 and TRBJ2-2, with no clear D. Germline CDR1 KGHDR, CDR2 SFDVKD. The CDR3 has 15 amino acids. Trimming cost V 5 bases and J 2 bases, with 11 bases left between them. The CDR3 here is CATSGRPPNTGELFF. The CDR3 bases are TGTGCCACCAGTGGACGTCCTCCTAACACCGGGGAGCTGTTTTTT.

The genes are TRBV6-5 and TRBJ1-5; TRBD1 matches at 7 bases. Germline lookup yields CDR1 MNHEY and CDR2 SVGAGI. V dropped 4 bases and J dropped 6; count of bases not matched to a gene: 3. This CDR3 contains 13 residues. CDR3 sequence (DNA): TGTGCCAGCAGTTTCAGACAGGGTCAGCCCCAGCATTTT. Translating gives CASSFRQGQPQHF.

This rearrangement joins TRBV11-3 to TRBJ2-2; D perhaps matches TRBD2 (6 bases). Trimming cost V 5 bases and J 3 bases, with 10 bases left between them. The CDR3 loop spans 14 amino acids. Germline-derived CDR1 and CDR2 are SGHNT and YENEEA. The CDR3 region is CASSLKRDTGELFF. As DNA, the CDR3 is TGTGCCAGCAGCCTGAAGCGGGACACCGGGGAGCTGTTTTTT. The variable domain in full, with the rest retrieved from reference TRBV11-3 and TRBJ2-2, is EAGVVQSPRYKIIEKKQPVAFWCNPISGHNTLYWYLQNLGQGPELLIRYENEEAVDDSQLPKDRFSAERLKGVDSTLKIQPAELGDSAVYLCASSLKRDTGELFFGEGSRLTVL.

The rearrangement uses TRBV7-9 and TRBJ1-1; D is perhaps TRBD1 (6 bases). The V end lost 5 bases, the J end lost 3 bases, and 13 bases lay between the germline ends. Germline V gene data show CDR1 as SEHNR and CDR2 as FQNEAQ (reference sequence). There are 14 residues in the CDR3. The CDR3 sequence: CASSPRTDDTEAFF. DNA of the CDR3: TGTGCCAGCAGCCCTAGGACAGACGACACTGAAGCTTTCTTT.

This clone was counted between two and nine times. The V call is TRBV18, the J call TRBJ2-3; 11 nucleotides agree with TRBD1. The CDR3 is made up of 15 amino acids. With 3 bases clipped from V and 3 bases from J, the junction kept 2 bases outside the gene matches. Germline V gene sequence: CDR1 KGHSH, CDR2 LQKENI. CDR3 bases: TGTGCCAGCTCACCGGGACAGGGGGGAACAGATACGCAGTATTTT. Protein product: CASSPGQGGTDTQYF.

V gene TRBV12-5 combines with J gene TRBJ1-5; D not resolved. CDR1 LGHNT and CDR2 FRNRAP come from the germline V gene. The CDR3 is made up of 14 amino acids. V was shortened by 1 base and J by 0 bases, with 4 bases between the two germline ends. The CDR3 region is CASGLGSSNQPQHF. As DNA, the CDR3 is TGTGCTAGTGGTTTGGGGAGTAGCAATCAGCCCCAGCATTTT.

The V and J genes are TRBV30 and TRBJ2-7; D not resolved. Trimming removed 4 bases from V and 5 bases from J, with 12 bases in between. This CDR3 has 12 residues. Germline V CDR1 and CDR2: GTSNPN, SVGIG (reference sequence). CDR3 amino acids: CAWISGYHEQYF. CDR3 in DNA: TGTGCCTGGATTTCAGGATACCACGAGCAGTACTTC.

The rearrangement links TRBV3-1 (or the pseudogene TRBV3-2) to TRBJ2-3; the D gene is possibly TRBD2 (6 bases). CDR1 LGHDT and CDR2 YNNKEL come from the germline V gene (reference sequence). Trimming pared 3 bases from V and 6 bases from J, leaving 7 bases between. The CDR3 length is 12 residues. CDR3 protein: CASSHLADTQYF. The DNA of the CDR3 is TGTGCCAGCAGCCACCTAGCGGATACGCAGTATTTT.

The V and J genes are TRBV6-4 and TRBJ1-2; maybe TRBD1 (6 bases). V dropped 6 bases and J dropped 8 bases, with 16 bases sitting between them. The CDR3 length is 13 residues. Germline CDR1 and CDR2: MRHNA and SNTAGT. CDR3 coding DNA: TGTGCCAGCAGCCTATCACAGGGAGCGGGCTACACCTTC. Its protein product is CASSLSQGAGYTF.

V usage is TRBV3-1 (or the pseudogene TRBV3-2) and J usage is TRBJ1-5; no reliable D call. Germline V gene lookup returns CDR1 LGHDT and CDR2 YNNKEL (reference sequence). The CDR3 covers 13 residues. Trimming removed 0 bases from V and 6 bases from J, with 6 bases in between. CDR3 sequence (DNA): TGTGCCAGCAGCCAAGACGGACGTCAGCCCCAGCATTTT. Protein sequence: CASSQDGRQPQHF.